This T cell receptor (beta chain) was documented in a study of human T cells and chemical hapten exposure. Whole-study context: Per-sample TCR yields varied mainly from small pooled library volume differences.

This clonotype was detected only a few times. Regarding time point: patch test 1, 2 weeks after DPC sensitization. Treatment reported: therapeutic diphenylcyclopropenone sensitization with weekly scalp DPC. As originally analysed: Sample TCR totals centred on a median of approximately 96,000, ranging roughly 20,000 to 700,000. TCRdb re-called the RACE reads through MiXCR, storing one row per CDR3 protein. The V and J calls reflect TCRdb's pipeline rather than the authors' work. The table records about 360,000 distinct CDR3 sequences, around 7% of them present only once. With 6 bases clipped from V and 2 bases from J, the junction kept 10 bases outside the gene matches. CDR3 length equals 16 residues. Looked up from germline, CDR1 is SGHDN and CDR2 is FVKESK.

Sequenced here: whole blood, sampled in connection with sensitization to the hapten diphenylcyclopropenone (DPC). The rearrangement uses TRBV14 and TRBJ2-3; 8 positions match TRBD2. The TCR was taken from a young woman with alopecia areata. Some clones in this sample may be carry-over from other donors' samples. The CDR3 DNA follows: TGTGCCAGCAGTCATATGAGCGGGGGATTCACAGATACGCAGTATTTT. Translated: CASSHMSGGFTDTQYF.